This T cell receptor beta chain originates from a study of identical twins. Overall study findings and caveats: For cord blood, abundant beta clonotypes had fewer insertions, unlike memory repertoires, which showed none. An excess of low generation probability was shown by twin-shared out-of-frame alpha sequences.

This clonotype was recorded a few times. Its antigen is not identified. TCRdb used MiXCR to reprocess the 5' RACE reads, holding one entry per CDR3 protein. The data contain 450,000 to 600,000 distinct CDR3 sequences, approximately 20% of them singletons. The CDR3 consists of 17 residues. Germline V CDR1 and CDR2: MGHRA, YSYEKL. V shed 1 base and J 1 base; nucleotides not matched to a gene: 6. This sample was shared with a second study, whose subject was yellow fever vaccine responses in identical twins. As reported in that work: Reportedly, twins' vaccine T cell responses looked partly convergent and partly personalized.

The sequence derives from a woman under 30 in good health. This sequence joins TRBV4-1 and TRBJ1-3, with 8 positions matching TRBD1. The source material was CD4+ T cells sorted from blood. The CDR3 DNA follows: TGCGCCAGCAGCCAAGGTAGACAGGGGTTTTCTGGAAACACCATATATTTT. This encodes CASSQGRQGFSGNTIYF.